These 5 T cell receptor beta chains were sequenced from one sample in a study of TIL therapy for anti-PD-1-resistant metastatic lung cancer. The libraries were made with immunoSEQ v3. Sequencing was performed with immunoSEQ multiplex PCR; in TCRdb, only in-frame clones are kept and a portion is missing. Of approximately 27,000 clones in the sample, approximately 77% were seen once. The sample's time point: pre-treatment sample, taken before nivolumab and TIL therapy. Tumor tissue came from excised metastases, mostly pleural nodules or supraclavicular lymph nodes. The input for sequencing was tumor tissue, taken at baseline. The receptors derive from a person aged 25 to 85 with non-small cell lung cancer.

CDR3 in amino acids: CASSEPGGAYTQYF. In DNA, the CDR3 is TGTGCCAGCAGTGAACCGGGGGGGGCCTATACGCAGTATTTT. This rearrangement joins TRBV6-1 to TRBJ2-3; TRBD2 aligns across 8 bases. Germline trimming cut 2 bases from V and 7 bases from J; bases unmatched to any gene: 5. Germline loops: CDR1 MNHNS, CDR2 SASEGT. The CDR3 runs 14 residues.

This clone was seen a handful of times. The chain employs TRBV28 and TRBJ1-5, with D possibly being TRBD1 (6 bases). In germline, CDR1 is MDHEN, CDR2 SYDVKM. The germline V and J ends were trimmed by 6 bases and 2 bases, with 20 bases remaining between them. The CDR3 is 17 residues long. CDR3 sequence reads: CASSPPLGRGRNQPQHF. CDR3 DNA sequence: TGTGCCAGCAGCCCACCCCTCGGGCGGGGGCGCAATCAGCCCCAGCATTTT. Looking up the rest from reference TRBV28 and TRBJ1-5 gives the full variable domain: DVKVTQSSRYLVKRTGEKVFLECVQDMDHENMFWYRQDPGLGLRLIYFSYDVKMKEKGDIPEGYSVSREKKERFSLILESASTNQTSMYLCASSPPLGRGRNQPQHFGDGTRLSIL.

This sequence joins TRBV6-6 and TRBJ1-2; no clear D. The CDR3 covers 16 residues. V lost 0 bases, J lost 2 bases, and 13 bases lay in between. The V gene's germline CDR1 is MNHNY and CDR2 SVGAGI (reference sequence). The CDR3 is CASSYSRTESNYGYTF. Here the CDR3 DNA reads TGTGCCAGCAGTTACTCGAGGACGGAATCAAACTATGGCTACACCTTC.

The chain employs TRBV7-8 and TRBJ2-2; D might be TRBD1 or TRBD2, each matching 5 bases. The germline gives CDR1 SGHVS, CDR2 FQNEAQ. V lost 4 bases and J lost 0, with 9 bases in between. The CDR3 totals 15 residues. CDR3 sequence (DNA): TGTGCCAGCAGCTCCGGGACGACGAACACCGGGGAGCTGTTTTTT. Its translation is CASSSGTTNTGELFF.

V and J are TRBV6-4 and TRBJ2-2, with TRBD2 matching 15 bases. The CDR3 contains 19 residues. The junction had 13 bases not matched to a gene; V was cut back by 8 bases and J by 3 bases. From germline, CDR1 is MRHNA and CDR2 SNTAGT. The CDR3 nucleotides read TGTGCCAGCGGGGGGACTAGCGGGGGGTTCCCTAGGGACACCGGGGAGCTGTTTTTT. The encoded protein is CASGGTSGGFPRDTGELFF.